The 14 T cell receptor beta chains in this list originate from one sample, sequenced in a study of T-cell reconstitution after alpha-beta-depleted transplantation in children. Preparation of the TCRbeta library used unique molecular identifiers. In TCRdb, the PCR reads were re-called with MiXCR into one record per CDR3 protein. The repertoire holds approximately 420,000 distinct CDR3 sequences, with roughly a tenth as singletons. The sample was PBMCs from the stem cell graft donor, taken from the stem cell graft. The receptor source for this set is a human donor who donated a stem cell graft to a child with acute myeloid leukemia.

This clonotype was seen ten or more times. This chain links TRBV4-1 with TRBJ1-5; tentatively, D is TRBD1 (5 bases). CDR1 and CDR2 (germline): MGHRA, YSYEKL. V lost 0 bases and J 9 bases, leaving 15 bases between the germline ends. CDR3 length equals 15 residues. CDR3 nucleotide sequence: TGCGCCAGCAGCCAAGACCGAGACAGAGGTTGGCCCCAGCATTTT. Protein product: CASSQDRDRGWPQHF.

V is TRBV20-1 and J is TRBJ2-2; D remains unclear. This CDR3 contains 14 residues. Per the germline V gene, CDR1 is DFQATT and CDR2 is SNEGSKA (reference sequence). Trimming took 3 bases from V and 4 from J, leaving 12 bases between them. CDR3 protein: CSASRQSSTGELFF. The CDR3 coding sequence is TGCAGTGCTAGCAGGCAGAGTAGCACCGGGGAGCTGTTTTTT.

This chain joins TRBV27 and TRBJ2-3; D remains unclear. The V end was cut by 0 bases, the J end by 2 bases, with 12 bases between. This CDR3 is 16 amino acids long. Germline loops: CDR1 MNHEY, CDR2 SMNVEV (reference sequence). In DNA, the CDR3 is TGTGCCAGCAGTTTATCGAGGAGAATCCACACAGATACGCAGTATTTT. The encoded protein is CASSLSRRIHTDTQYF.

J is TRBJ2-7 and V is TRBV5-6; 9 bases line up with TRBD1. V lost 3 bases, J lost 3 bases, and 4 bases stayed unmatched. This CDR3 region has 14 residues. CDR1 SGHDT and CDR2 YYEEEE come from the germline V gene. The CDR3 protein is CASSSYRGLYEQYF. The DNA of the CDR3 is TGTGCCAGCAGCTCATACAGGGGGCTCTACGAGCAGTACTTC.

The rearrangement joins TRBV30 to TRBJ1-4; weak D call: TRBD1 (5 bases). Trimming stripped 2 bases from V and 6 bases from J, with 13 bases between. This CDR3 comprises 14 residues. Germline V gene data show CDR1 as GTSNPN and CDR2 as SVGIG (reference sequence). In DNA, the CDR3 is TGTGCCTGGAGTATTACAGGTGGTGATGAAAAACTGTTTTTT. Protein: CAWSITGGDEKLFF.

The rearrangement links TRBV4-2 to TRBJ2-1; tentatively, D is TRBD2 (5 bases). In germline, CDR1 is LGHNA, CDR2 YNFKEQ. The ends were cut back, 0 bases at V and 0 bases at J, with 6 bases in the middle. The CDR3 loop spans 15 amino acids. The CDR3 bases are TGTGCCAGCAGCCAAGATGGAGGCTCCTACAATGAGCAGTTCTTC. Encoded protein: CASSQDGGSYNEQFF.

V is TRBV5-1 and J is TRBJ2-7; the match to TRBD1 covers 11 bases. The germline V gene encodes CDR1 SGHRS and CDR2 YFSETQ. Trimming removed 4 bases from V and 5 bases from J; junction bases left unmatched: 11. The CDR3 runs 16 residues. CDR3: CASSLRGQGAGHEQYF. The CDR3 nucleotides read TGCGCCAGCAGCCTCCGCGGACAGGGGGCGGGTCACGAGCAGTACTTC.

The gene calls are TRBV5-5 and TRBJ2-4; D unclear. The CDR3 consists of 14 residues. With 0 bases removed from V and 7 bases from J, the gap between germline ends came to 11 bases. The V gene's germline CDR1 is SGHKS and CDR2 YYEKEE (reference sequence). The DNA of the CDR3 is TGTGCCAGCAGCTTGGGGGTTGATAAGAACATTCAGTACTTC. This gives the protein CASSLGVDKNIQYF.

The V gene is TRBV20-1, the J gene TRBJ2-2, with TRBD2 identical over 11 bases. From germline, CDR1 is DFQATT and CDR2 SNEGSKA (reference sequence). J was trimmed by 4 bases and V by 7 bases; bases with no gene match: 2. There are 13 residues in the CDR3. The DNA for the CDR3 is TGCAGTGTAGCGGGAGGGCCCACCGGGGAGCTGTTTTTT. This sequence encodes CSVAGGPTGELFF.

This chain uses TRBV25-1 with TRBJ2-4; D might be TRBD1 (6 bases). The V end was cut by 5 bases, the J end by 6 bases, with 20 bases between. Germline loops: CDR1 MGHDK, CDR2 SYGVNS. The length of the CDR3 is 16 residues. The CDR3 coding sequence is TGTGCCAGCAGTCCGACTCAGGGGCAGGGGAGAAACATTCAGTACTTC. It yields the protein CASSPTQGQGRNIQYF. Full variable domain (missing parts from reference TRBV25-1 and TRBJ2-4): EADIYQTPRYLVIGTGKKITLECSQTMGHDKMYWYQQDPGMELHLIHYSYGVNSTEKGDLSSESTVSRIRTEHFPLTLESARPSHTSQYLCASSPTQGQGRNIQYFGAGTRLSVL.

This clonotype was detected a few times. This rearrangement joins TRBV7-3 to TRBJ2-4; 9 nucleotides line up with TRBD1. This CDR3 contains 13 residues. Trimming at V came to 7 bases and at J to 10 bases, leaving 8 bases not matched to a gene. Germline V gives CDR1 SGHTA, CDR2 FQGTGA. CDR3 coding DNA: TGTGCCAGCACGGAGACAGGGGGGGGTATTCAGTACTTC. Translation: CASTETGGGIQYF. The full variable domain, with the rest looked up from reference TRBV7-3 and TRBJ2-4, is GAGVSQTPSNKVTEKGKYVELRCDPISGHTALYWYRQSLGQGPEFLIYFQGTGAADDSGLPNDRFFAVRPEGSVSTLKIQRTERGDSAVYLCASTETGGGIQYFGAGTRLSVL.

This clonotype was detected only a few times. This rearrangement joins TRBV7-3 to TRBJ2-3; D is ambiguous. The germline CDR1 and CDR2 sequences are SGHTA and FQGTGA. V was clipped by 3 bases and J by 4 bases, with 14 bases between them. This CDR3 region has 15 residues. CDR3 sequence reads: CASSFAALSPDTQYF. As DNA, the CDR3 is TGTGCCAGCAGCTTCGCCGCCCTGTCCCCAGATACGCAGTATTTT.

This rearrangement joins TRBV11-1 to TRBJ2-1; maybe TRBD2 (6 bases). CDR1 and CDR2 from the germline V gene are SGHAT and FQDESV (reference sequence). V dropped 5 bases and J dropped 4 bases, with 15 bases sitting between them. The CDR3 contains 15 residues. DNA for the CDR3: TGTGCCAGCAGCCCAACAAATGGACTATACAATGAGCAGTTCTTC. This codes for CASSPTNGLYNEQFF. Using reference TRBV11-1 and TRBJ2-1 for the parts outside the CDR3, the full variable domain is EAEVAQSPRYKITEKSQAVAFWCDPISGHATLYWYRQILGQGPELLVQFQDESVVDDSQLPKDRFSAERLKGVDSTLKIQPAELGDSAMYLCASSPTNGLYNEQFFGPGTRLTVL.

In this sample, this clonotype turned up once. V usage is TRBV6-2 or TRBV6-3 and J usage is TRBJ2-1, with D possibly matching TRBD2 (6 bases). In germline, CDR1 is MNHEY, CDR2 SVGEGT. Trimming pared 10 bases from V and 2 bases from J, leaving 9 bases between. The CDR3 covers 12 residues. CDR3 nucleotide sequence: TGTGCCATCGGGGGACCCTACAATGAGCAGTTCTTC. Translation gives CAIGGPYNEQFF.